A selection of T cell receptor beta chains follows, all from one sample in a study of shared clonotypes between healthy human individuals. Data came from immunoSEQ multiplex PCR; TCRdb stores just in-frame clones and leaves some out. The sample includes roughly 2.5 million clones, 90% to 95% of them seen just once. Source material: naive CD4+ T cells sorted from blood. Receptors originate from a man between 18 and 35 years old in good health. The CDR3 runs from the conserved cysteine through the conserved F or W. Each record gives: clone size, D gene, V gene, J gene, CDR3 protein, CDR3 DNA. The D gene is left open where the match is weak. Rows may omit the clone size; those that give it use once, few, many or a size class.

>.|.|TRBV4-1|TRBJ1-2
CASSQDPAGWYGYTF
TGCGCCAGCAGCCAAGATCCCGCCGGGTGGTATGGCTACACCTTC
>.|TRBD1|TRBV6-5|TRBJ2-7
CASSAGQGPSYEQYF
TGTGCCAGCAGTGCGGGACAGGGCCCGTCGTACGAGCAGTACTTC
>.|.|TRBV5-6|TRBJ2-5
CASDVWGRETQYF
TGTGCCAGTGACGTGTGGGGGCGGGAGACCCAGTACTTC
>.|TRBD1|TRBV7-2|TRBJ1-2
CASSLSGQVINYGYTF
TGTGCCAGCAGCTTATCGGGACAGGTCATTAACTATGGCTACACCTTC
>.|.|TRBV9|TRBJ2-5
CASSRNIPTIQETQYF
TGTGCCAGCAGCAGAAATATACCCACGATCCAAGAGACCCAGTACTTC
>.|.|TRBV4-3|TRBJ2-7
CASSQVPSATYEQYF
TGCGCCAGCAGCCAAGTACCGTCAGCTACCTACGAGCAGTACTTC
>.|TRBD1|TRBV15|TRBJ2-4
CATSRESGGQKLAKNIQYF
TGTGCCACCAGCAGAGAATCTGGGGGACAGAAACTAGCCAAAAACATTCAGTACTTC
>.|.|TRBV10-3|TRBJ2-1
CAISLQEALGEQFF
TGTGCCATCAGTCTACAAGAAGCCCTCGGTGAGCAGTTCTTC
>.|TRBD2|TRBV6-5|TRBJ2-1
CASSSGLVSNEQFF
TGTGCCAGCAGTTCCGGACTAGTAAGCAATGAGCAGTTCTTC
>few|.|TRBV14|TRBJ1-6
CASSPRTGLYSPLHF
TGTGCCAGCAGCCCGCGGACTGGGTTGTATTCACCCCTCCACTTT
>.|TRBD1|TRBV5-1|TRBJ1-4
CASSLVGQGLEKLFF
TGCGCCAGCAGCTTGGTGGGACAGGGGCTTGAAAAACTGTTTTTT
>.|TRBD1|TRBV6-6|TRBJ2-3
CASIGGGTGGKNTQYF
TGTGCCAGCATCGGAGGCGGGACAGGGGGCAAGAATACGCAGTATTTT
>.|.|TRBV5-6|TRBJ2-5
CASSLIRAGVGVRSRLYF
TGTGCCAGCAGCTTAATCAGGGCAGGAGTGGGGGTGCGCAGCAGGTTGTACTTC
>.|TRBD1|TRBV7-9|TRBJ2-5
CASSLGDRNQETQYF
TGTGCCAGCAGCTTGGGGGACAGGAACCAAGAGACCCAGTACTTC
>.|TRBD2|TRBV18|TRBJ2-1
CASSGSRLAGDNEQFF
TGTGCCAGCTCAGGGTCCAGACTAGCGGGGGACAATGAGCAGTTCTTC
>.|.|TRBV10-3|TRBJ1-1
CAIRQGITEAFF
TGTGCCATCAGGCAGGGGATTACTGAAGCTTTCTTT
>.|TRBD2|TRBV9|TRBJ2-1
CASSVVGSSGRGNEQFF
TGTGCCAGCAGCGTAGTCGGATCGAGCGGGAGAGGGAATGAGCAGTTCTTC
>.|TRBD2|TRBV30|TRBJ2-5
CAWSVGGAQYF
TGTGCCTGGAGTGTCGGGGGGGCCCAGTACTTC
>.|TRBD1|TRBV5-1|TRBJ1-6
CASSLGQGARSPLHF
TGCGCCAGCAGCTTGGGACAGGGGGCGCGGTCACCCCTCCACTTT
>.|.|TRBV10-2|TRBJ1-1
CASWARPGRTEAFF
TGCGCCAGCTGGGCCCGGCCAGGGAGGACTGAAGCTTTCTTT
>.|TRBD2|TRBV10-1|TRBJ2-1
CASSERLAGASGTYNEQFF
TGCGCCAGCAGTGAGCGGCTAGCGGGAGCGTCCGGGACCTACAATGAGCAGTTCTTC
>.|TRBD1|TRBV4-3|TRBJ2-7
CASSRDRGSYEQYF
TGCGCCAGCAGCCGGGACAGGGGTTCCTACGAGCAGTACTTC
>once|TRBD2|TRBV19|TRBJ2-3
CASSTSGLAGRTDTQYF
TGTGCCAGTAGTACTTCGGGACTAGCGGGACGAACAGATACGCAGTATTTT
>.|TRBD1|TRBV5-6|TRBJ1-6
CASSLEGASNSPLHF
TGTGCCAGCAGCTTGGAGGGGGCGAGTAATTCACCCCTCCACTTT
>.|.|TRBV6-5|TRBJ2-7
CASSYSGRGGEQYF
TGTGCCAGCAGTTACTCTGGCAGGGGGGGCGAGCAGTACTTC
>.|.|TRBV6-5|TRBJ1-2
CASSYEKSGGYTF
TGTGCCAGCAGTTACGAGAAGAGTGGCGGCTACACCTTC
>.|TRBD2|TRBV7-9|TRBJ2-1
CASSLAGSGVYNEQFF
TGTGCCAGCAGCTTAGCGGGTAGCGGGGTGTACAATGAGCAGTTCTTC
>.|.|TRBV11-2|TRBJ1-3
CASREGVGNTIYF
TGTGCCAGCAGGGAGGGGGTTGGAAACACCATATATTTT
>.|.|TRBV30|TRBJ1-4
CAWSTDPRNEKLFF
TGTGCCTGGAGTACGGACCCACGAAATGAAAAACTGTTTTTT
>few|.|TRBV30|TRBJ1-1
CARTNTMNTEAFF
TGTGCCCGGACCAATACAATGAACACTGAAGCTTTCTTT
>.|.|TRBV23-1|TRBJ2-1
CASSPRQERAKGNRVNEQFF
TGCGCCAGCAGTCCCCGGCAGGAGCGGGCGAAAGGGAATCGGGTAAATGAGCAGTTCTTC
>.|TRBD1|TRBV9|TRBJ2-2
CASSLFGQATGELFF
TGTGCCAGCAGCTTATTCGGACAGGCCACCGGGGAGCTGTTTTTT
>.|.|TRBV6-6|TRBJ1-5
CASSYSTGTSNQPQHF
TGTGCCAGCAGTTACTCGACTGGGACGAGCAATCAGCCCCAGCATTTT
>.|.|TRBV30|TRBJ1-3
CAWTKARILSGNTIYF
TGTGCCTGGACCAAAGCCAGGATCCTCTCTGGAAACACCATATATTTT
>once|.|TRBV9|TRBJ2-7
CATSLSPLGEQYF
TGTGCCACCTCCCTGTCACCCCTGGGCGAGCAGTACTTC
>.|TRBD2|TRBV27|TRBJ2-7
CASRSGSSYEQYF
TGTGCCAGCAGAAGCGGGAGCTCCTACGAGCAGTACTTC
>.|.|TRBV6-1|TRBJ1-2
CASSEGVGGGYTF
TGTGCCAGCAGTGAAGGGGTAGGGGGTGGCTACACCTTC
>.|.|TRBV11-2|TRBJ1-1
CASSLGLLNTEAFF
TGTGCCAGCAGCTTAGGACTCCTGAACACTGAAGCTTTCTTT
>.|.|TRBV6-5|TRBJ1-1
CASSRAGGGTEAFF
TGTGCCAGCAGCCGAGCAGGAGGTGGCACTGAAGCTTTCTTT
>.|.|TRBV5-1|TRBJ2-3
CASSLQGSTDTQYF
TGCGCCAGCAGCTTGCAGGGTAGCACAGATACGCAGTATTTT
>.|.|TRBV6-5|TRBJ1-2
CASSPRPANYGYTF
TGTGCCAGCAGTCCCCGACCCGCTAACTATGGCTACACCTTC
>.|.|TRBV4-1|TRBJ2-6
CASSQDWGEGANVLTF
TGCGCCAGCAGCCAAGATTGGGGGGAAGGGGCCAACGTCCTGACTTTC